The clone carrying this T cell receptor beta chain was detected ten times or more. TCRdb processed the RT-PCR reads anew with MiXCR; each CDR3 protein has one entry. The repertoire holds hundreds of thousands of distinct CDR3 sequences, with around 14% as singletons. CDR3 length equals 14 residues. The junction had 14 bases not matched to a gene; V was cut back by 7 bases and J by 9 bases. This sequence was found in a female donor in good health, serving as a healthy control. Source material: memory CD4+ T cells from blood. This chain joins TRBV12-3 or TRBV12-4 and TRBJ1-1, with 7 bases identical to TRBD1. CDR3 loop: CASTPWETGRKAFF. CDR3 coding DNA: TGTGCCAGCACACCGTGGGAGACAGGGAGGAAAGCTTTCTTT.